Listed below are T cell receptor beta chains from one sample, sequenced in a study of blood T cell repertoires in COVID-19. Sequencing was performed with immunoSEQ multiplex PCR; in TCRdb, only in-frame clones are kept and a portion is missing. The sample lists about 78,000 clones; 80% were seen once. Sequencing was performed on peripheral blood. The receptor set was obtained from a man in his fifties or sixties with active or convalescent COVID-19. The conserved cysteine and the conserved F or W are not part of the CDR3 here. D genes are given only for firm matches. Size tells how often a clone was seen (once, few, many) or the class of an expanded clone, and some rows leave it out.

>TRBV4-2|once|TRBD2
ASSQVGTSVGETQY
>TRBV4-3|few|TRBD2
ASSQGASGGPGELF
>TRBV7-2|.|TRBD1
ASSPRTGRDQPQH
>TRBV29-1|.|.
SVGQTENEAF
>TRBV25-1|.|.
ASSDWTVEQETQY
>TRBV12-3/TRBV12-4|.|.
ASSLGGEGQF
>TRBV5-4|few|.
ASSSQRGDYGYT
>TRBV7-2|.|.
ASSYRVGKGEQF
>TRBV4-2|.|.
ASSPGRWEGTEAF
>TRBV9|once|.
ASSVSRDSGNTIY
>TRBV9|.|TRBD1
ASSRDRVIDSPLH
>TRBV6-4|.|.
ASSPLRGKSYNEQF